The subject of this entry is one T cell receptor beta chain. This clone was found a few times. The antigen this receptor binds is unknown. No much larger clonotype is one base removed from it; base qualities were not supplied. The CDR1 and CDR2 encoded by the germline V gene (reference sequence) are SGHNT and YYREEE. From cysteine to phenylalanine, the CDR3 is 13 amino acids long. Only the CDR3 DNA stays, 39 bases, in frame from base 1. The trim is 9 bases for V and 1 base for J, with a gap of 12 bases between the germline ends. Libraries were built with the immunoSEQ multiplex PCR assay. RNA was extracted from all samples and reverse transcribed into cDNA, which served as template for TCR sequencing. First-strand cDNA was synthesized using SuperScript III with a 2:1 mix of oligo-dT and random hexamers. Amplification bias was assessed with a synthetic immune receptor repertoire, and residual bias was removed computationally. Per the source publication's procedure: Raw reads were preprocessed to remove errors, and CDR3 was defined according to IMGT conventions as the region from the conserved cysteine to phenylalanine. Clonality was computed as 1 minus the Shannon entropy, with the entropy normalized by log2 of the number of productive unique TCRs. Whether each scalp clone was CD4 or CD8 was inferred by checking scalp TCRbeta sequences against the CD4 and CD8 repertoires from sorted blood. TCRdb carries this immuneACCESS record with in-frame sequences only. Its versions omit some clonotypes, under half of them owing to an unresolved V gene in the studies checked, with the rest unexplained. Clonal size and the V and J genes are those of that table, whereas D and trimming came from the DNA. The sample data list around 190,000 clones, and roughly 56% of these were observed just once. The ten largest clones take up around 5% of the sample.

This record comes from a study of CD8+ T cells in alopecia areata (dated by TCRdb to the late 2010s). Background for the entire study: In both human patients and the C3H/HeJ mouse model, the study applied high-throughput TCRbeta sequencing to look at T cell clonal expansion in alopecia areata. TCRbeta CDR3 regions were amplified by immunoSEQ multiplex PCR with 35 Vbeta forward and 13 Jbeta reverse primers. The RNA source kit depended on sample type: the PAXgene miRNA kit for fixed scalp, the miRNeasy kit for PBMCs, and the RNeasy kit for mouse skin. Clonality in the scalp was compared among normal scalp (n=4), patchy alopecia areata scalp (n=8), and alopecia totalis/universalis scalp (n=8). Human TCRbeta sequencing covered scalp tissue and sorted CD4+ and CD8+ peripheral blood T cells from patchy and totalis/universalis alopecia areata patients and healthy controls.

Results the study describes overall, beyond this receptor: Scalp TCR repertoire analysis is complicated because resident alphabeta T cells in normal human skin are also sequenced, whereas mouse skin is dominated by gammadelta T cells. Higher clonality and more expanded CD8+ clones were observed in lesional scalp than in normal scalp, particularly in alopecia totalis/universalis, a finding suggestive of antigenic drive. TCR sequences shared between patients were less clear than in mice, possibly partly because of HLA diversity in the patient population.

PBMCs were isolated by density centrifugation and stained for CD3, CD4 and CD8, after which CD4+ and CD8+ T cells were sorted on a FACSAria. Scalp biopsies and blood samples were obtained from unaffected controls. The receptor's source is a human donor in good health. The source material was CD8+ T cells sorted from blood. The chain employs TRBV5-4 and TRBJ2-3, with no reliable assignment of the D segment. The DNA sequence follows: TGTGCCATGCACTCCCCTGGCACAGATACGCAGTATTTT. This yields the protein CAMHSPGTDTQYF.